The entry that follows covers one TCR beta chain sequence. These data are taken from a study of Ad26.COV2.S vaccination and SARS-CoV-2 variants. Assay used: immunoSEQ multiplex PCR; TCRdb lists only in-frame clones, some missing. The table lists a few hundred thousand clones, approximately 90% of them singletons. Specified treatment: around 19 received Ad26.COV2.S at low or high dose, single or two shots; about 5 received placebo; per-sample allocation not given. All samples were drawn on day 63, counting from the first vaccine or placebo injection. The CDR3 is made up of 15 amino acids. Germline CDR1 is SGHKS and CDR2 is YYEKEE (reference sequence). J gave up 7 bases and V 1 base, and 8 bases lay outside the gene matches.

The chain carries TRBV5-5 and TRBJ2-5, with 9 bases that match TRBD2. The starting material was peripheral blood, obtained in a trial of Ad26.COV2.S vaccine versus placebo. The TCR was taken from a person aged 18-60 years who received the Ad26.COV2.S COVID-19 vaccine or a placebo. In DNA, the CDR3 is TGTGCCAGCAGCTTGAATCTAGCGGGATTGGTGACCCAGTACTTC. Its translation: CASSLNLAGLVTQYF.